Listed below are T cell receptor beta chains from one sample, sequenced in a study of blood T cell repertoires in COVID-19. Data came from immunoSEQ multiplex PCR; TCRdb stores just in-frame clones and leaves some out. The data contain roughly 230,000 clones, around 90% of them singletons. Sequenced material: peripheral blood. Receptors were obtained from a woman aged 55-69 years with COVID-19, enrolled during active disease. The CDR3 runs from the conserved cysteine through the conserved F or W. The order of the fields is CDR3 length, V gene, J gene, clone size, D gene, CDR3 protein, CDR3 DNA. A D gene is named only where the DNA matches it firmly. Expanded clones are given a class, and other clones once, few, many or no size at all.

cdr3_length: 15; v_call: TRBV7-9; j_call: TRBJ1-1; clone_size: .; d_call: .; cdr3_aa: CASNTLLRANTEAFF; cdr3_nt: TGTGCCAGCAACACCCTGCTCAGGGCGAACACTGAAGCTTTCTTT
cdr3_length: 14; v_call: TRBV5-1; j_call: TRBJ2-7; clone_size: .; d_call: TRBD1; cdr3_aa: CASRLGTVTYEQYF; cdr3_nt: TGCGCCAGCAGGCTCGGGACAGTAACCTACGAGCAGTACTTC
cdr3_length: 13; v_call: TRBV5-5; j_call: TRBJ1-2; clone_size: .; d_call: .; cdr3_aa: CASSTRDNYGYTF; cdr3_nt: TGTGCCAGCAGCACTAGGGATAACTATGGCTACACCTTC
cdr3_length: 15; v_call: TRBV2; j_call: TRBJ2-1; clone_size: .; d_call: .; cdr3_aa: CASSEDERQYNEQFF; cdr3_nt: TGTGCCAGCAGCGAGGACGAGCGGCAGTACAATGAGCAGTTCTTC
cdr3_length: 12; v_call: TRBV30; j_call: TRBJ2-7; clone_size: .; d_call: .; cdr3_aa: CACETGSYEQYF; cdr3_nt: TGTGCCTGTGAGACGGGCTCCTACGAGCAGTACTTC
cdr3_length: 15; v_call: TRBV20-1; j_call: TRBJ1-1; clone_size: .; d_call: TRBD1; cdr3_aa: CSASRTGSRNTEAFF; cdr3_nt: TGCAGTGCTAGTCGGACAGGTTCTCGGAACACTGAAGCTTTCTTT
cdr3_length: 13; v_call: TRBV5-4; j_call: TRBJ1-2; clone_size: .; d_call: .; cdr3_aa: CASSYNRVHGYTF; cdr3_nt: TGTGCCAGCAGCTATAACAGGGTCCATGGCTACACCTTC
cdr3_length: 17; v_call: TRBV18; j_call: TRBJ1-5; clone_size: .; d_call: TRBD1; cdr3_aa: CASSRTGQGYSNQPQHF; cdr3_nt: TGTGCCAGCTCTCGGACGGGACAGGGATATAGCAATCAGCCCCAGCATTTT
cdr3_length: 14; v_call: TRBV3-1/TRBV3-2; j_call: TRBJ2-1; clone_size: .; d_call: .; cdr3_aa: CASSQGPGRNEQFF; cdr3_nt: TGTGCCAGCAGCCAAGGGCCGGGAAGGAATGAGCAGTTCTTC
cdr3_length: 15; v_call: TRBV25-1; j_call: TRBJ1-5; clone_size: .; d_call: .; cdr3_aa: CASIWGPIPNQPQHF; cdr3_nt: TGTGCCAGCATCTGGGGCCCCATCCCCAATCAGCCCCAGCATTTT
cdr3_length: 14; v_call: TRBV30; j_call: TRBJ1-4; clone_size: .; d_call: .; cdr3_aa: CAWERGGQGEKLFF; cdr3_nt: TGTGCCTGGGAGCGGGGTGGCCAGGGTGAAAAACTGTTTTTT
cdr3_length: 15; v_call: TRBV25-1; j_call: TRBJ2-1; clone_size: .; d_call: .; cdr3_aa: CASSAGGDNHPEQFF; cdr3_nt: TGTGCCAGCAGTGCCGGAGGAGACAACCACCCTGAGCAGTTCTTC
cdr3_length: 17; v_call: TRBV5-4; j_call: TRBJ2-3; clone_size: .; d_call: TRBD2; cdr3_aa: CASSLGSSGGRKNTQYF; cdr3_nt: TGTGCCAGCAGCTTAGGGTCTAGCGGGGGGCGCAAGAATACGCAGTATTTT
cdr3_length: 17; v_call: TRBV5-1; j_call: TRBJ2-1; clone_size: .; d_call: .; cdr3_aa: CASSSAVTGGSRNEQFF; cdr3_nt: TGCGCCAGCAGCTCCGCTGTGACGGGGGGCTCACGTAATGAGCAGTTCTTC
cdr3_length: 14; v_call: TRBV28; j_call: TRBJ1-2; clone_size: .; d_call: .; cdr3_aa: CASSLFRGPYGYTF; cdr3_nt: TGTGCCAGCAGTTTATTTAGGGGCCCCTATGGCTACACCTTC
cdr3_length: 15; v_call: TRBV9; j_call: TRBJ1-2; clone_size: .; d_call: .; cdr3_aa: CASSPLMAANYGYTF; cdr3_nt: TGTGCCAGCAGCCCCCTGATGGCAGCTAACTATGGCTACACCTTC
cdr3_length: 14; v_call: TRBV6-5; j_call: TRBJ1-2; clone_size: .; d_call: .; cdr3_aa: CASGSGGSFEGYTF; cdr3_nt: TGTGCCAGTGGAAGCGGGGGTTCATTTGAAGGCTACACCTTC
cdr3_length: 13; v_call: TRBV3-1/TRBV3-2; j_call: TRBJ2-7; clone_size: .; d_call: TRBD1; cdr3_aa: CASSQGDRREQYF; cdr3_nt: TGTGCCAGCAGCCAAGGGGACAGGCGGGAGCAGTACTTC
cdr3_length: 14; v_call: TRBV7-9; j_call: TRBJ1-2; clone_size: .; d_call: TRBD1; cdr3_aa: CASSRSTGSHGYTF; cdr3_nt: TGTGCCAGCAGCCGATCGACAGGGAGCCATGGCTACACCTTC
cdr3_length: 16; v_call: TRBV19; j_call: TRBJ1-3; clone_size: .; d_call: TRBD1; cdr3_aa: CASSTGTVVAGNTIYF; cdr3_nt: TGTGCCAGTAGTACGGGGACAGTTGTTGCTGGAAACACCATATATTTT
cdr3_length: 15; v_call: TRBV6-5; j_call: TRBJ1-3; clone_size: .; d_call: .; cdr3_aa: CASSLEGERGNTIYF; cdr3_nt: TGTGCCAGCAGTCTTGAGGGAGAGAGAGGAAACACCATATATTTT
cdr3_length: 12; v_call: TRBV30; j_call: TRBJ1-2; clone_size: .; d_call: .; cdr3_aa: CAWSPTGYGYTF; cdr3_nt: TGTGCCTGGAGCCCCACAGGCTATGGCTACACCTTC
cdr3_length: 14; v_call: TRBV7-8; j_call: TRBJ1-4; clone_size: .; d_call: .; cdr3_aa: CAAGGEATNEKLFF; cdr3_nt: TGTGCCGCTGGAGGAGAAGCAACTAATGAAAAACTGTTTTTT
cdr3_length: 14; v_call: TRBV4-3; j_call: TRBJ1-2; clone_size: .; d_call: .; cdr3_aa: CASSQALWEGSYTF; cdr3_nt: TGCGCCAGCAGCCAAGCGTTGTGGGAGGGTAGCTACACCTTC
cdr3_length: 15; v_call: TRBV5-1; j_call: TRBJ1-1; clone_size: few; d_call: TRBD1; cdr3_aa: CASSLRGQGAAEAFF; cdr3_nt: TGCGCCAGCAGCCTTCGAGGACAGGGGGCAGCTGAAGCTTTCTTT
cdr3_length: 14; v_call: TRBV19; j_call: TRBJ1-2; clone_size: .; d_call: TRBD1; cdr3_aa: CASSPGQGVYGYTF; cdr3_nt: TGTGCCAGTAGTCCGGGACAGGGCGTATATGGCTACACCTTC
cdr3_length: 15; v_call: TRBV3-1/TRBV3-2; j_call: TRBJ1-5; clone_size: .; d_call: TRBD1; cdr3_aa: CASSQDRGGNQPQHF; cdr3_nt: TGTGCCAGCAGCCAGGACAGGGGTGGCAATCAGCCCCAGCATTTT
cdr3_length: 13; v_call: TRBV6-2/TRBV6-3; j_call: TRBJ1-2; clone_size: .; d_call: .; cdr3_aa: CASSISGGVGYTF; cdr3_nt: TGTGCCAGCAGTATTTCCGGCGGCGTTGGCTACACCTTC
cdr3_length: 14; v_call: TRBV11-2; j_call: TRBJ2-1; clone_size: .; d_call: .; cdr3_aa: CASNSFRTYNEQFF; cdr3_nt: TGTGCCAGCAACAGCTTCCGGACCTACAATGAGCAGTTCTTC
cdr3_length: 14; v_call: TRBV20-1; j_call: TRBJ2-7; clone_size: .; d_call: TRBD1; cdr3_aa: CSASGDRGTYEQYF; cdr3_nt: TGCAGTGCTAGTGGGGACAGGGGGACCTACGAGCAGTACTTC
cdr3_length: 14; v_call: TRBV18; j_call: TRBJ1-4; clone_size: .; d_call: TRBD1; cdr3_aa: CASSRRQGNEKLFF; cdr3_nt: TGTGCCAGCTCACGCCGACAGGGGAATGAAAAACTGTTTTTT
cdr3_length: 16; v_call: TRBV10-3; j_call: TRBJ2-1; clone_size: once; d_call: TRBD2; cdr3_aa: CAITRLAGGHNNEQFF; cdr3_nt: TGTGCCATCACCCGACTAGCGGGGGGGCACAACAATGAGCAGTTCTTC
cdr3_length: 13; v_call: TRBV2; j_call: TRBJ1-1; clone_size: .; d_call: TRBD1; cdr3_aa: CASSRETGVGAFF; cdr3_nt: TGTGCCAGCAGTAGAGAGACAGGGGTAGGGGCTTTCTTT
cdr3_length: 16; v_call: TRBV6-5; j_call: TRBJ1-1; clone_size: .; d_call: .; cdr3_aa: CASSYGGPVRNTEAFF; cdr3_nt: TGTGCCAGCAGTTATGGAGGGCCGGTGAGGAACACTGAAGCTTTCTTT
cdr3_length: 15; v_call: TRBV7-3; j_call: TRBJ1-4; clone_size: once; d_call: TRBD1; cdr3_aa: CASSDTGGAGEKLFF; cdr3_nt: TGTGCCAGCAGCGATACAGGGGGCGCTGGGGAAAAACTGTTTTTT
cdr3_length: 13; v_call: TRBV27; j_call: TRBJ2-1; clone_size: once; d_call: TRBD2; cdr3_aa: CASSLTGGVEQFF; cdr3_nt: TGTGCCAGCAGTTTGACGGGGGGAGTTGAGCAGTTCTTC
cdr3_length: 17; v_call: TRBV7-9; j_call: TRBJ1-4; clone_size: .; d_call: TRBD1; cdr3_aa: CASSQGTGAPGGGKLFF; cdr3_nt: TGTGCCAGCAGCCAGGGGACAGGGGCCCCTGGGGGGGGCAAACTGTTTTTT
cdr3_length: 12; v_call: TRBV5-5; j_call: TRBJ1-1; clone_size: .; d_call: .; cdr3_aa: CASSFNRDEAFF; cdr3_nt: TGTGCCAGCAGCTTCAACAGGGATGAAGCTTTCTTT
cdr3_length: 15; v_call: TRBV14; j_call: TRBJ1-1; clone_size: .; d_call: .; cdr3_aa: CASSQDRRGSTEAFF; cdr3_nt: TGTGCCAGCAGCCAAGATCGAAGGGGAAGCACTGAAGCTTTCTTT
cdr3_length: 15; v_call: TRBV7-7; j_call: TRBJ1-4; clone_size: .; d_call: TRBD1; cdr3_aa: CASSSSTGTNEKLFF; cdr3_nt: TGTGCTAGCAGCTCCTCGACAGGGACTAATGAAAAACTGTTTTTT
cdr3_length: 16; v_call: TRBV18; j_call: TRBJ1-1; clone_size: once; d_call: .; cdr3_aa: CASSPGTLLSGTEAFF; cdr3_nt: TGTGCCAGCTCACCCGGCACGCTACTGTCGGGGACTGAAGCTTTCTTT
cdr3_length: 14; v_call: TRBV5-4; j_call: TRBJ1-2; clone_size: .; d_call: .; cdr3_aa: CASSLQGSGYGYTF; cdr3_nt: TGTGCCAGCAGCTTGCAGGGTAGTGGGTATGGCTACACCTTC
cdr3_length: 17; v_call: TRBV19; j_call: TRBJ2-7; clone_size: .; d_call: TRBD1; cdr3_aa: CASSIPGQGKTKGEQYF; cdr3_nt: TGTGCCAGTAGTATTCCCGGACAGGGAAAAACTAAAGGCGAGCAGTACTTC
cdr3_length: 13; v_call: TRBV12-3/TRBV12-4; j_call: TRBJ1-2; clone_size: .; d_call: TRBD1; cdr3_aa: CASRKGQAHGYTF; cdr3_nt: TGTGCCAGCAGGAAAGGACAGGCCCATGGCTACACCTTC
cdr3_length: 16; v_call: TRBV3-1/TRBV3-2; j_call: TRBJ1-1; clone_size: .; d_call: TRBD1; cdr3_aa: CASSHGGYRGATEAFF; cdr3_nt: TGTGCCAGCAGCCACGGGGGATACAGGGGGGCCACTGAAGCTTTCTTT
cdr3_length: 15; v_call: TRBV11-1; j_call: TRBJ1-4; clone_size: .; d_call: .; cdr3_aa: CASSSNRDAFEKLFF; cdr3_nt: TGTGCCAGCAGCTCGAACAGGGATGCCTTTGAAAAACTGTTTTTT
cdr3_length: 17; v_call: TRBV7-2; j_call: TRBJ2-5; clone_size: .; d_call: TRBD2; cdr3_aa: CASSLAPVTSGGETQYF; cdr3_nt: TGTGCCAGCAGCTTAGCTCCCGTGACTAGCGGGGGGGAGACCCAGTACTTC
cdr3_length: 12; v_call: TRBV19; j_call: TRBJ1-5; clone_size: .; d_call: .; cdr3_aa: CASRPGDQPQHF; cdr3_nt: TGTGCCAGCCGTCCAGGGGATCAGCCCCAGCATTTT
cdr3_length: 16; v_call: TRBV6-2/TRBV6-3; j_call: TRBJ2-1; clone_size: .; d_call: TRBD1; cdr3_aa: CASSKPGGSSYNEQFF; cdr3_nt: TGTGCCAGCAGTAAGCCAGGGGGCAGCTCCTACAATGAGCAGTTCTTC
cdr3_length: 15; v_call: TRBV6-2/TRBV6-3; j_call: TRBJ2-5; clone_size: .; d_call: TRBD2; cdr3_aa: CASTYRPSGEGTQYF; cdr3_nt: TGTGCCAGCACTTACCGCCCCTCCGGGGAGGGGACCCAGTACTTC
cdr3_length: 16; v_call: TRBV4-1; j_call: TRBJ1-5; clone_size: .; d_call: TRBD1; cdr3_aa: CASSQGRQGGNQPQHF; cdr3_nt: TGCGCCAGCAGCCAAGGCCGACAGGGTGGAAATCAGCCCCAGCATTTT
cdr3_length: 13; v_call: TRBV19; j_call: TRBJ2-3; clone_size: .; d_call: .; cdr3_aa: CASGRDSTDTQYF; cdr3_nt: TGTGCCAGTGGCCGTGATAGCACAGATACGCAGTATTTT
cdr3_length: 12; v_call: TRBV9; j_call: TRBJ1-2; clone_size: .; d_call: TRBD1; cdr3_aa: CASSDRGVGYTF; cdr3_nt: TGTGCCAGCAGCGACAGGGGTGTTGGCTACACCTTC
cdr3_length: 14; v_call: TRBV11-2; j_call: TRBJ1-3; clone_size: once; d_call: .; cdr3_aa: CASSLTDTGNTIYF; cdr3_nt: TGTGCCAGCAGCTTAACCGACACTGGAAACACCATATATTTT
cdr3_length: 16; v_call: TRBV19; j_call: TRBJ1-5; clone_size: .; d_call: TRBD1; cdr3_aa: CASSIVQGARNQPQHF; cdr3_nt: TGTGCCAGTAGTATCGTCCAGGGGGCGCGCAATCAGCCCCAGCATTTT